The entry that follows covers one T cell receptor (beta chain) sequence. Its binding antigen is unknown. No per-base quality is available; no much larger clone lies one base away. The sample is drawn from a study of CD8 T cells in ankylosing spondylitis (TCRdb year 2017). Study-wide context: To find TCR variants linked to disease, the study profiled T cell receptor beta repertoires in ankylosing spondylitis patients and healthy donors. The whole study cohort included 85 to 120 healthy donors and about two dozen ankylosing spondylitis patients. Samples of peripheral blood were taken, and for ankylosing spondylitis patients, synovial fluid was collected as well.

Results and caveats for the whole study, not just this receptor: Significant enrichment of the disease-linked clones was reported in matched synovial fluid samples from ankylosing spondylitis patients. A CD8+ phenotype was shown by the disease-linked clones, which were found at relatively low frequencies in peripheral blood. Blood from ankylosing spondylitis patients appeared to be characterized by a TCR beta motif composed of 7 to 9 highly homologous amino acid variants. Some motif variants were previously reported in synovial fluid and blood of reactive arthritis patients, suggesting common disease-initiation mechanisms.

At the junction V is shortened by 4 bases and J by 5 bases, with 12 bases in between. The germline V gene (reference sequence) provides CDR1 DFQATT and CDR2 SNEGSKA. Its CDR3 holds 12 amino acids, cysteine through phenylalanine. The read is trimmed to its CDR3 DNA, 36 bases read in frame from base 1. Sequenced on an Illumina HiSeq 2500. TCR beta libraries were prepared by quantitative 5'-RACE with molecular barcodes. In the source study's methods: A new computational method, built on a probabilistic model of VDJ rearrangement, was used to identify disease-linked TCR variants. TCRdb trimmed the raw reads at Q25, called clones with MiXCR and kept productive beta chains. Every distinct CDR3 protein forms one entry, paired with its most common genes and DNA. The V and J calls follow TCRdb's processing rather than the paper's. The sample table holds 350,000 or so distinct CDR3 sequences, of which approximately 15% were seen once. 1.1% of the sample comes from the top ten.

The sequencing input was blood, either unsorted or a sorted T cell fraction (not recorded which). This clonotype originated in a male donor with ankylosing spondylitis or in good health (not recorded which). The rearrangement joined TRBV20-1 to TRBJ2-7; D gene: possibly TRBD2, on 5 matching bases. The CDR3 region has the sequence CSATDWRNEQYF. The DNA sequence is as follows: TGCAGTGCTACCGATTGGAGGAACGAGCAGTACTTC.